Listed below are T cell receptor beta chains from one sample, sequenced in a study of blood T cells in healthy people across ages. TCRdb ran MiXCR on the 5' RACE reads and lists one entry per CDR3 protein. The sample carries some 710,000 distinct CDR3 sequences, over 20% recorded once. Source material: blood. The receptors stem from a man between 65 and 79 years old in good health. The CDR3 runs from the conserved cysteine through the conserved F or W. A D gene is named only where the DNA matches it firmly. Some rows have no size entry. The others give once, few or many, or a class for an expanded clone.

j_call | clone_size | d_call | v_call | cdr3_nt | cdr3_aa
TRBJ2-7 | - | TRBD1 | TRBV6-6 | TGTGCCAGCAGTTACGGGGGACAGTCCTACGAGCAGTACTTC | CASSYGGQSYEQYF
TRBJ2-5 | - | - | TRBV5-1 | TGCGCCAGCAGCTTGCCCAGATCACCAGAGACCCAGTACTTC | CASSLPRSPETQYF
TRBJ2-5 | - | - | TRBV7-3 | TGTGCCAGCAGCTTATACTACCAAGAGACCCAGTACTTC | CASSLYYQETQYF
TRBJ1-1 | few | - | TRBV14 | TGTGCCAGCAGCCGGAGGAGAGGAGAACAGGGAGCTTTCTTT | CASSRRRGEQGAFF
TRBJ2-3 | - | TRBD2 | TRBV12-3/TRBV12-4 | TGTGCCAGCAGTTTGTCGACTAGCGGGGGACGCCCCACTAGCACAGATACGCAGTATTTT | CASSLSTSGGRPTSTDTQYF
TRBJ2-1 | - | - | TRBV19 | TGTGCCAGTAGGACCGGGTCCCTTACGGCCCTCTACAATGAGCAGTTCTTC | CASRTGSLTALYNEQFF
TRBJ1-1 | - | - | TRBV5-5 | TGTGCCAGCAGCTTGGAACACATCAACACTGAAGCTTTCTTT | CASSLEHINTEAFF
TRBJ2-3 | - | - | TRBV20-1 | TGCAGTGCTAGAGATCATGGCGGGGCCTCAGATACGCAGTATTTT | CSARDHGGASDTQYF
TRBJ2-2 | - | - | TRBV12-3/TRBV12-4 | TGTGCCATCAAACTCAACACCGGGGAGCTGTTTTTT | CAIKLNTGELFF
TRBJ1-4 | - | - | TRBV4-1 | TGCGCCAGCAGCCAAGAACGGGGTATGGAACTGTTTTTT | CASSQERGMELFF
TRBJ2-5 | few | - | TRBV5-1 | TGCGCCAGCAGCCCCAGGGTAGACCAAGAGACCCAGTACTTC | CASSPRVDQETQYF
TRBJ1-2 | - | - | TRBV6-1 | TGTGCCAGCAGGGGGGGGACGGCTAACTATGGCTACACCTTC | CASRGGTANYGYTF
TRBJ2-1 | - | - | TRBV29-1 | TGCAGCGTTGTACGGGGCGGCGATGAGCAGTTCTTC | CSVVRGGDEQFF
TRBJ1-5 | - | - | TRBV20-1 | TGCAGTGCCAGGACGGTGGGCGGAGGAGGGGATCAGCCCCAGCATTTT | CSARTVGGGGDQPQHF
TRBJ1-2 | few | - | TRBV11-2 | TGTGCCAGCAGCTTCGACATGGGCATTCCCAACTATGGCTACACCTTC | CASSFDMGIPNYGYTF
TRBJ2-2 | few | - | TRBV7-9 | TGTGCCAGCAGCTCCGGTTACGGGGAGCTGTTTTTT | CASSSGYGELFF
TRBJ1-1 | - | - | TRBV27 | TGTGCCAGCAACTTTGCGGGGCGGATGAACACTGAAGCTTTCTTT | CASNFAGRMNTEAFF
TRBJ1-3 | few | - | TRBV10-3 | TGTGCCATCAGTGACCTGTTGGTCCCCATATATTTT | CAISDLLVPIYF
TRBJ1-1 | - | TRBD1 | TRBV29-1 | TGCAGCGCCGGACAGGGAGGCTCTAGGGGCACTGAAGCTTTCTTT | CSAGQGGSRGTEAFF
TRBJ1-4 | - | TRBD1 | TRBV5-1 | TGCGCCAGCAGCGGAACACAGGGGGCGAATGAAAAACTGTTTTTT | CASSGTQGANEKLFF
TRBJ2-4 | - | - | TRBV11-2 | TGTGCCAGCACCCCTGGGCGAGGGGCTGCCAAAAACATTCAGTACTTC | CASTPGRGAAKNIQYF
TRBJ2-3 | few | TRBD1 | TRBV6-5 | TGTGCCAGCAGTTACTCGTTGGGACAGGGAGCAGATACGCAGTATTTT | CASSYSLGQGADTQYF
TRBJ1-1 | few | TRBD1 | TRBV6-5 | TGTGCCAGCAAGAAATTGGACAGGGGGCGAAACACTGAAGCTTTCTTT | CASKKLDRGRNTEAFF
TRBJ1-1 | - | - | TRBV19 | TGTGCCAGTAGGACCTCCCGGGCGAACACTGAAGCTTTCTTT | CASRTSRANTEAFF
TRBJ2-3 | - | TRBD1 | TRBV11-2 | TGTGCCAGCAGGACAAGAACCACTCACAGGGGTGATACGCAGTATTTT | CASRTRTTHRGDTQYF
TRBJ1-2 | few | TRBD1 | TRBV27 | TGTGCCAGCAGTCCAGGGACAGGGGAAGGAGGCTACACCTTC | CASSPGTGEGGYTF
TRBJ1-2 | - | - | TRBV6-5 | TGTGCCAGCAGTACTCGGACAGTCCCCTATGGCTACACCTTC | CASSTRTVPYGYTF
TRBJ1-2 | few | - | TRBV6-2/TRBV6-3 | TGTGCCAGCAGTTACACCTCGGGGCGATATGGACAGTATGGCTACACCTTC | CASSYTSGRYGQYGYTF
TRBJ1-2 | - | - | TRBV7-9 | TGTGCCAGCAGCTTGCAGGGTATAGATGGCTACACCTTC | CASSLQGIDGYTF
TRBJ1-2 | - | TRBD1 | TRBV28 | TGTGCCGGCAGTTCGGACAGGGGCTATGGCTACACCTTC | CAGSSDRGYGYTF